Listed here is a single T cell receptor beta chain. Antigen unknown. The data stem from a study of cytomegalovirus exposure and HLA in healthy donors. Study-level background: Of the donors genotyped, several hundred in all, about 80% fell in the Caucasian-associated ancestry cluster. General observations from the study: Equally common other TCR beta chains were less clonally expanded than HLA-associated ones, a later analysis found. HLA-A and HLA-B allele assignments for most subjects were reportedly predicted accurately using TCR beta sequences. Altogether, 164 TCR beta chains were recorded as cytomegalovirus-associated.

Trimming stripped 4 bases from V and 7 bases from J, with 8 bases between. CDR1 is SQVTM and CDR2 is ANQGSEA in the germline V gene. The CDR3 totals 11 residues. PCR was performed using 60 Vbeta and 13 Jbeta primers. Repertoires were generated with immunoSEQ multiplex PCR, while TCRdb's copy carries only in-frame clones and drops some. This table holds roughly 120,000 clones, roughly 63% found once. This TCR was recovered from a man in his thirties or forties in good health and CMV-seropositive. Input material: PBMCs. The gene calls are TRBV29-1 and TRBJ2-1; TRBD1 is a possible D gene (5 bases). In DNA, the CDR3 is TGCAGCGTTGCAGGGATGAATGAGCAGTTCTTC. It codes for CSVAGMNEQFF.